This T cell receptor (beta chain) was documented in a study of T cells in Graves' hyperthyroidism and ophthalmopathy. Among ophthalmopathy patients, the Clinical Activity Score reached at least 3, the NOSPECS grade reached at least 4, and duration remained under 3 months. Criteria for exclusion of patients were uncontrolled infection, other autoimmune disease, pregnancy or lactation. CDR1 is DFQATT and CDR2 is SNEGSKA in the germline V gene (reference sequence). The CDR3 covers 11 residues. The V end was cut by 5 bases, the J end by 9 bases, with 11 bases between. Regarding the study as a whole: Before onset, ophthalmopathy was predicted by the model a median about six months earlier. In blood, most of the thyroid clonotypes expanded above 0.001 were also present.

Concerning this clonotype itself: Its antigen remains unknown.

RNA transcripts served as the template for amplifying TCR beta CDR3 regions. The TCR CDR3 first-round RT-PCR relied on the HTBI primer set. TCRdb re-called the multiplex PCR reads through MiXCR, storing one row per CDR3 protein. Of 450,000 to 650,000 distinct CDR3 sequences in the sample, roughly 15% were seen once. The chain combines TRBV20-1 with TRBJ2-1; the D gene is possibly TRBD2 (5 bases). Sequencing was done on a sample of blood. The clonotype originates from a woman younger than 30 with Graves' ophthalmopathy. The CDR3 protein is CSAPTRVEQFF. CDR3 DNA: TGCAGTGCTCCCACTAGAGTTGAGCAGTTCTTC.